The 17 T cell receptor beta chains given below trace back to one sample, sequenced in a study of T cells in localized non-small cell lung cancer. Clones were sequenced by immunoSEQ multiplex PCR, and TCRdb holds only the in-frame ones, with some missing. This sample has 20,000 to 30,000 clones; less than 95% occur once, and the top ten carry around 3.9%. The sequenced sample was peripheral blood, obtained before any cancer treatment. The receptor source for this set is a female donor older than 55 with stage II squamous cell lung carcinoma.

The rearrangement joins TRBV30 to TRBJ1-1; 7 nucleotides agree with TRBD1. CDR3 length: 17 amino acids. V dropped 0 bases and J dropped 0; count of bases not matched to a gene: 10. Per germline, CDR1 GTSNPN and CDR2 SVGIG (reference sequence). CDR3 region: CAWSVRRGRAMNTEAFF. As DNA, the CDR3 is TGTGCCTGGAGTGTACGGAGGGGGCGAGCTATGAACACTGAAGCTTTCTTT.

The V and J genes are TRBV19 and TRBJ2-2, with a tentative D call TRBD1 (6 bases). Trimming left V 5 bases short and J 7 bases short, with 17 bases between. The germline V gene has CDR1 LNHDA and CDR2 SQIVND (reference sequence). The CDR3 is 15 residues long. The CDR3 region has the DNA TGTGCCAGTAGTGTCAGGGGCGCGGTCATCGGGGAGCTGTTTTTT. Its protein is CASSVRGAVIGELFF.

This rearrangement joins TRBV19 to TRBJ1-1, with 8 bases fitting TRBD1. After removal of 9 bases from V and 3 bases from J, the junction contained 18 bases not matched to a gene. Germline V CDR1 and CDR2: LNHDA, SQIVND (reference sequence). This CDR3 contains 17 residues. The CDR3 region is CASLRGGTGSAYTEAFF. The CDR3 region has the DNA TGTGCCAGCCTTAGGGGTGGGACAGGCTCGGCGTACACTGAAGCTTTCTTT.

V gene TRBV2 combines with J gene TRBJ1-1; 7 bases line up with TRBD1. Germline CDR1 SNHLY, CDR2 FYNNEI. J was trimmed by 8 bases and V by 11 bases; bases with no gene match: 11. There are 12 residues in the CDR3. Here the CDR3 DNA reads TGTGCCTCAAAACCCGACAGGGCAGAAGCTTTCTTT. Amino acids: CASKPDRAEAFF.

The rearrangement links TRBV6-6 to TRBJ1-1; D gene uncertain. The CDR3 consists of 13 residues. Germline CDR1 is MNHNY and CDR2 is SVGAGI (reference sequence). Trimming stripped 0 bases from V and 2 bases from J, with 4 bases between. In nucleotides, the CDR3 is TGTGCCAGCAGTTACTCCTTAAACACTGAAGCTTTCTTT. Translation: CASSYSLNTEAFF.

V and J are TRBV11-2 and TRBJ2-1; D is unresolved. Germline V gene sequence: CDR1 SGHAT, CDR2 FQNNGV. The CDR3 has 12 amino acids. Trimming cost V 6 bases and J 5 bases, with 8 bases left between them. This chain's CDR3 is CASSPSNNEQFF. The CDR3 DNA sequence: TGTGCCAGCAGTCCATCGAACAATGAGCAGTTCTTC.

V and J are TRBV5-1 and TRBJ2-1, with 12 positions matching TRBD2. The CDR3 is made up of 17 amino acids. The V segment lost 5 bases and the J segment 5 bases; nucleotides outside the gene matches: 11. The germline V gene encodes CDR1 SGHRS and CDR2 YFSETQ. In nucleotides, the CDR3 is TGCGCCAGCAGATTACTGACTAGCGGGAGAGGCAACAATGAGCAGTTCTTC. Translation: CASRLLTSGRGNNEQFF.

The V gene is TRBV5-4, the J gene TRBJ1-2, with a weak D call TRBD1 (6 bases). Trimming cost V 4 bases and J 0 bases, with 16 bases left between them. Looked up from germline, CDR1 is SGHNT and CDR2 is YYREEE (reference sequence). This CDR3 region has 16 residues. The CDR3 coding sequence is TGTGCCAGCAGCGAACAGGGCAGCTTAGCTAACTATGGCTACACCTTC. Residues: CASSEQGSLANYGYTF.

The chain carries TRBV7-3 and TRBJ1-2; maybe TRBD1 (5 bases). V was cut by 3 bases and J by 1 base, with 24 bases left in between. Germline loops: CDR1 SGHTA, CDR2 FQGTGA. The CDR3 sequence is 19 residues long. CDR3 nucleotides: TGTGCCAGCAGCTTCAAGCGGGGCCTACGAGCCTTGTTTAACTATGGCTACACCTTC. It translates to CASSFKRGLRALFNYGYTF.

The V gene is TRBV18, the J gene TRBJ1-3; D not certain. V was trimmed by 3 bases and J by 2 bases, leaving 8 bases between them. CDR1 KGHSH and CDR2 LQKENI come from the germline V gene. The CDR3 runs 14 residues. The CDR3 loop is CASSPPYPGNTIYF. CDR3 sequence (DNA): TGTGCCAGCTCACCCCCGTACCCTGGAAACACCATATATTTT.

The V and J genes are TRBV2 and TRBJ2-7; 8 bases fit TRBD2. CDR3 length equals 13 residues. V lost 4 bases, J lost 3 bases, and 2 bases stayed unmatched. Germline V gives CDR1 SNHLY, CDR2 FYNNEI. The CDR3 reads CASSVTSGYEQYF. The CDR3 region has the DNA TGTGCCAGCAGTGTTACTAGCGGCTACGAGCAGTACTTC. Full variable domain (missing parts from reference TRBV2 and TRBJ2-7): EPEVTQTPSHQVTQMGQEVILRCVPISNHLYFYWYRQILGQKVEFLVSFYNNEISEKSEIFDDQFSVERPDGSNFTLKIRSTKLEDSAMYFCASSVTSGYEQYFGPGTRLTVT.

V and J are TRBV6-1 and TRBJ2-1; tentatively, D is TRBD1 or TRBD2 (5 bases each). V dropped 6 bases and J dropped 6 bases, with 18 bases sitting between them. There are 15 residues in the CDR3. Germline V CDR1 and CDR2: MNHNS, SASEGT. The DNA of the CDR3 is TGTGCCAGCAGGGCCGGGACCGCCCAACCCAATGAGCAGTTCTTC. Protein sequence: CASRAGTAQPNEQFF.

The chain links TRBV7-2 to TRBJ2-2, with D perhaps given as TRBD1 or TRBD2 (5 bases each). The CDR3 runs to 18 residues. Per the germline V gene, CDR1 is SGHTA and CDR2 is FQGNSA. Trimming stripped 5 bases from V and 1 base from J, with 20 bases between. The CDR3 DNA is TGTGCCAGCAGCCCCAGTCGGTTCGGGACGTTGAACACCGGGGAGCTGTTTTTT. Translating gives CASSPSRFGTLNTGELFF.

V is TRBV28 and J is TRBJ1-5; no definite D call. This CDR3 spans 15 amino acids. Trimming shortened V by 4 bases and J by 2 bases, and 12 bases separated the two germline ends. Germline V gives CDR1 MDHEN, CDR2 SYDVKM. The CDR3 region is CASSSGSRGNQPQHF. As DNA, the CDR3 is TGTGCCAGCAGTTCGGGGTCCCGAGGCAATCAGCCCCAGCATTTT.

The V and J genes are TRBV4-2 and TRBJ2-5, with D possibly being TRBD2 (6 bases). Germline assignment: CDR1 LGHNA and CDR2 YNFKEQ. The germline V and J ends were trimmed by 0 bases and 1 base, with 15 bases remaining between them. The CDR3 has 17 residues. Here the CDR3 DNA reads TGTGCCAGCAGCCAAGATGGACGCTCCGGGGGCCAAGAGACCCAGTACTTC. Protein sequence: CASSQDGRSGGQETQYF.

The gene calls are TRBV7-9 and TRBJ1-2; 11 bases are shared with TRBD1. In germline, CDR1 is SEHNR, CDR2 FQNEAQ (reference sequence). CDR3 length: 14 residues. V shed 5 bases and J 7 bases; nucleotides not matched to a gene: 6. This chain's CDR3 is CASSRTGGGGGYTF. In nucleotides, the CDR3 is TGTGCCAGCAGCCGGACAGGGGGCGGGGGTGGCTACACCTTC. Looking up the rest from reference TRBV7-9 and TRBJ1-2 gives the full variable domain: DTGVSQNPRHKITKRGQNVTFRCDPISEHNRLYWYRQTLGQGPEFLTYFQNEAQLEKSRLLSDRFSAERPKGSFSTLEIQRTEQGDSAMYLCASSRTGGGGGYTFGSGTRLTVV.

This clone came up a few times. The V and J genes are TRBV5-6 and TRBJ2-7; no firm D call. The germline gives CDR1 SGHDT, CDR2 YYEEEE. Trimming pared 2 bases from V and 0 bases from J, leaving 9 bases between. CDR3 length: 14 residues. CDR3 bases: TGTGCCAGCAGCTTTCGACTTTACTCCTACGAGCAGTACTTC. As protein: CASSFRLYSYEQYF. Based on the CDR3 plus reference TRBV5-6 and TRBJ2-7, the full variable domain is DAGVTQSPTHLIKTRGQQVTLRCSPKSGHDTVSWYQQALGQGPQFIFQYYEEEERQRGNFPDRFSGHQFPNYSSELNVNALLLGDSALYLCASSFRLYSYEQYFGPGTRLTVT.